Listed here are 8 T cell receptor beta chains from one sample, sequenced in a study of PD-L1 blockade in urothelial cancer. Time point described: pretreatment peripheral blood. Clones were sequenced by immunoSEQ multiplex PCR, and TCRdb holds only the in-frame ones, with some missing. The sample lists around 34,000 clones; 85% were seen once. Source: PBMCs, taken around atezolizumab (anti-PD-L1) treatment. The receptors were gathered from a man older than 75 with urothelial cancer.

This clone was observed a handful of times. The rearrangement joins TRBV14 to TRBJ2-1; D is uncertain. The CDR3 runs to 13 residues. The V and J ends lost 0 bases and 9 bases respectively, with 9 bases between them. The germline V gene has CDR1 SGHDN and CDR2 FVKESK. The CDR3 DNA is TGTGCCAGCAGCCAAGAAGCACGCCTTGAGCAGTTCTTC. It specifies CASSQEARLEQFF.

The chain uses TRBV6-1 and TRBJ1-3; tentatively, D is TRBD1 (5 bases). V was pared by 2 bases and J by 0 bases, with 8 bases between. Germline CDR1 reads MNHNS; CDR2 reads SASEGT. This CDR3 is built from 15 residues. CDR3 nucleotide sequence: TGTGCCAGCAGTGAACAGGGTTTCTCTGGAAACACCATATATTTT. Protein sequence: CASSEQGFSGNTIYF.

V gene TRBV2 combines with J gene TRBJ2-7; possible D gene TRBD1, 5 bases. Germline V gene sequence: CDR1 SNHLY, CDR2 FYNNEI. The CDR3 sequence is 13 residues long. V shed 7 bases and J shed 2 bases, with 12 bases lying between them. Here the CDR3 reads CASIATATYEQYF. The CDR3 coding sequence is TGTGCCAGCATCGCGACAGCCACCTACGAGCAGTACTTC.

This chain links TRBV2 with TRBJ2-5; 12 nucleotides agree with TRBD2. The CDR3 consists of 16 residues. V lost 7 bases and J lost 5; bases outside the gene matches: 11. CDR1 is SNHLY, CDR2 FYNNEI, per germline. CDR3 coding DNA: TGTGCCAGCACCCGGACTAGCGGGATTCGGGGGGAGACCCAGTACTTC. Its protein is CASTRTSGIRGETQYF.

This chain links TRBV7-6 with TRBJ2-2, with D tentatively TRBD2 (5 bases). This CDR3 is built from 17 residues. Germline V gene data show CDR1 as SGHVS and CDR2 as FNYEAQ. V lost 5 bases and J lost 0, with 16 bases in between. CDR3 sequence: CASSPRTFSANTGELFF. DNA for the CDR3: TGTGCCAGCAGCCCTCGAACGTTTAGCGCGAACACCGGGGAGCTGTTTTTT.

The V call is TRBV30, the J call TRBJ2-7, with D uncertain. Germline V gene sequence: CDR1 GTSNPN, CDR2 SVGIG (reference sequence). Deletions cut 3 bases from V and 2 bases from J, with 11 bases between. This CDR3 is 13 amino acids long. The chain's CDR3 is CAWSYGPTYEQYF. DNA for the CDR3: TGTGCCTGGAGCTATGGGCCGACCTACGAGCAGTACTTC.

V usage is TRBV4-1 and J usage is TRBJ1-5; D is uncertain. V shed 0 bases and J shed 8 bases, with 8 bases lying between them. Germline V gene data show CDR1 as MGHRA and CDR2 as YSYEKL. This CDR3 region has 13 residues. The CDR3 spells CASSQEGREPQHF. The CDR3 bases are TGCGCCAGCAGCCAAGAGGGGAGGGAGCCCCAGCATTTT.

The chain combines TRBV5-1 with TRBJ1-1; D remains ambiguous. V dropped 0 bases and J dropped 4 bases, with 10 bases sitting between them. CDR3 length: 14 residues. CDR1 is SGHRS, CDR2 YFSETQ, per germline. The CDR3 is CASSLDVLGTEAFF. The CDR3 DNA sequence: TGCGCCAGCAGCTTGGATGTACTAGGCACTGAAGCTTTCTTT.